The clone carrying this T cell receptor (beta chain) was seen a handful of times. What it recognizes is unknown. The isolated RNA, all of it, was reverse transcribed, so expressed TCRB transcripts were what got sequenced. Generated by immunoSEQ multiplex PCR, the TCRdb table keeps only in-frame clones and is missing some. In the table there are approximately 140,000 clones, about 9.7% of which are singletons. Germline CDR1 and CDR2: LNHNV and YYDKDF (reference sequence). V dropped 1 base and J dropped 6; count of bases not matched to a gene: 21. The CDR3 runs to 21 residues. All of the sorted populations showed purity greater than 95%. The sample originates from a study of beta chain features in type 1 diabetes. Study findings and constraints: Patients' naive, central memory and regulatory TCRB repertoires appeared more alike than those of healthy donors.

Sequences were obtained from central memory CD4+ T cells from blood. The chain combines TRBV15 with TRBJ2-3; 11 bases are shared with TRBD2. The TCR sequence derives from a woman in her forties in good health. The CDR3 sequence is CATSRARGLAGGGGSMDTQYF. The CDR3 region has the DNA TGTGCCACCAGCAGAGCCCGAGGGCTAGCGGGGGGCGGGGGATCGATGGATACGCAGTATTTT. The full variable domain, completed using reference TRBV15 and TRBJ2-3, is DAMVIQNPRYQVTQFGKPVTLSCSQTLNHNVMYWYQQKSSQAPKLLFHYYDKDFNNEADTPDNFQSRRPNTSFCFLDIRSPGLGDTAMYLCATSRARGLAGGGGSMDTQYFGPGTRLTVL.